A selection of T cell receptor beta chains follows, all from one sample in a study of regulatory T cells in long-lasting Graves disease. TCRdb analysed the multiplex PCR reads with MiXCR anew, one entry per CDR3 protein. The table lists about 540,000 distinct CDR3 sequences, roughly 14% of them singletons, with about 9.1% in the top ten. The sample was also reused in another study, on T cells in Graves' hyperthyroidism and ophthalmopathy.

Sequencing was performed on peripheral blood mononuclear cells (PBMCs), taken at new diagnosis, from a patient treated with antithyroid drugs. Source of these receptors: a man under 40 with Graves disease. The CDR3 runs from the conserved cysteine through the conserved F or W. The order of the fields is J gene, V gene, D gene, clone size, CDR3 protein, CDR3 DNA. D genes are given only for firm matches. A row's size may be missing; if present it is once, few, many or a size class.

TRBJ2-6 | TRBV12-3/TRBV12-4 | TRBD2 | few | CASSPWGGVPSGANVLTF | TGTGCCAGCAGTCCCTGGGGGGGGGTACCCTCTGGGGCCAACGTCCTGACTTTC
TRBJ2-5 | TRBV29-1 | . | many | CSVEIAGQQETQYF | TGCAGCGTTGAAATAGCGGGACAGCAAGAGACCCAGTACTTC
TRBJ2-2 | TRBV24-1 | . | many | CATSELATSYGTGELFF | TGTGCCACCAGTGAATTGGCCACTAGCTACGGCACCGGGGAGCTGTTTTTT
TRBJ2-5 | TRBV5-1 | . | . | CASSYGRITTPNQETQYF | TGCGCCAGCAGCTATGGACGGATTACCACCCCCAATCAAGAGACCCAGTACTTC
TRBJ1-1 | TRBV7-8 | TRBD1 | many | CASSSGQGLGEAFF | TGTGCCAGCAGCTCGGGACAGGGGCTCGGTGAAGCTTTCTTT
TRBJ1-5 | TRBV20-1 | . | many | CSAMGRGPLNQPQHF | TGCAGTGCTATGGGTCGTGGGCCACTAAATCAGCCCCAGCATTTT
TRBJ2-2 | TRBV6-1 | . | many | CAIREQNTGELFF | TGTGCCATCAGGGAACAGAACACCGGGGAGCTGTTTTTT
TRBJ1-4 | TRBV12-5 | . | many | CASGGQGPPGGKLFF | TGTGCTAGTGGTGGCCAGGGACCGCCTGGCGGGAAACTGTTTTTT
TRBJ2-5 | TRBV20-1 | TRBD1 | many | CSAGGQGVQETQYF | TGCAGTGCTGGGGGACAGGGGGTTCAAGAGACCCAGTACTTC
TRBJ2-1 | TRBV7-3 | TRBD2 | many | CASSESRTSGRKGNEQFF | TGTGCCAGCAGCGAAAGTAGGACTAGCGGGAGGAAAGGGAATGAGCAGTTCTTC
TRBJ1-2 | TRBV27 | . | many | CASSFSPSTGPGGYTF | TGTGCCAGCAGTTTTTCCCCTTCTACAGGGCCGGGTGGCTACACCTTC
TRBJ2-1 | TRBV27 | . | few | CASSSYYYTDRRSYNEQFF | TGTGCCAGCAGTTCGTACTATTACACGGACAGAAGGTCCTACAATGAGCAGTTCTTC
TRBJ1-2 | TRBV13 | . | many | CASSFRFDGYTF | TGTGCCAGCAGCTTCAGATTCGATGGCTACACCTTC
TRBJ1-1 | TRBV12-5 | . | many | CASGEQEYTMNTEAFF | TGTGCTAGTGGTGAGCAAGAGTACACCATGAACACTGAAGCTTTCTTT
TRBJ2-1 | TRBV6-1 | TRBD1 | many | CASSTTPGQGSARDEQFF | TGTGCCAGCAGTACCACCCCGGGACAGGGAAGTGCTAGGGACGAGCAGTTCTTC
TRBJ2-5 | TRBV12-5 | . | . | CASGPNWGPEGETQYF | TGTGCTAGTGGTCCTAATTGGGGACCCGAAGGAGAGACCCAGTACTTC
TRBJ2-7 | TRBV11-2 | . | many | CASSPLHGGRSEQYF | TGTGCCAGCAGCCCCCTCCACGGGGGGCGAAGCGAGCAGTACTTC
TRBJ2-7 | TRBV10-3 | . | many | CAISNVGTKEYEQYF | TGTGCCATCAGTAACGTAGGGACAAAGGAGTACGAGCAGTACTTC
TRBJ1-2 | TRBV6-2/TRBV6-3 | . | few | CASSVPGNLYGYTF | TGTGCCAGCAGTGTACCCGGGAACCTCTATGGCTACACCTTC
TRBJ2-7 | TRBV12-5 | . | many | CASGPGSLRADEQYF | TGTGCTAGTGGACCTGGATCCCTCCGTGCGGACGAGCAGTACTTC
TRBJ2-3 | TRBV5-4 | . | . | CASSPEEGAADTQYF | TGTGCCAGCAGCCCGGAGGAGGGGGCCGCAGATACGCAGTATTTT
TRBJ2-3 | TRBV14 | . | many | CASSQDLPDTQYF | TGTGCCAGCAGCCAAGATCTCCCAGATACGCAGTATTTT
TRBJ2-2 | TRBV19 | . | many | CASSIVVIGELFF | TGTGCCAGTAGTATAGTGGTCATCGGGGAGCTGTTTTTT
TRBJ2-7 | TRBV28 | TRBD2 | few | CASSSGLAASYEQYF | TGTGCCAGCAGTTCAGGACTAGCGGCCTCCTACGAGCAGTACTTC
TRBJ2-5 | TRBV2 | . | . | CAGSGRGVETQYF | TGTGCCGGCAGTGGCAGGGGGGTGGAGACCCAGTACTTC
TRBJ1-3 | TRBV9 | . | . | CASSSGVAGNTIYF | TGTGCCAGCTCTTCAGGGGTCGCCGGAAACACCATATATTTT
TRBJ2-5 | TRBV4-2 | TRBD2 | . | CASSQVSGRAYDETQYF | TGTGCCAGCAGCCAAGTTAGCGGGAGGGCCTACGACGAGACCCAGTACTTC
TRBJ1-1 | TRBV7-2 | . | . | CASSLDGPNTEALF | TGTGCCAGCAGCTTAGACGGACCGAACACTGAAGCTCTCTTT
TRBJ1-6 | TRBV11-1 | . | many | CASSLTPLGGNPLHF | TGTGCCAGCAGCTTAACCCCCCTCGGGGGCAATCCCCTCCACTTT
TRBJ2-3 | TRBV20-1 | . | many | CSARDPQADTQYF | TGCAGTGCTAGAGATCCACAGGCAGATACGCAGTATTTT
TRBJ2-1 | TRBV2 | . | many | CASGETSRREQFF | TGTGCCAGCGGGGAGACTAGTCGGCGAGAGCAGTTCTTC
TRBJ2-1 | TRBV29-1 | TRBD1 | many | CSVVTGSSSYNEQFF | TGCAGCGTTGTGACAGGGAGTAGCTCCTACAATGAGCAGTTCTTC
TRBJ2-1 | TRBV18 | . | . | CASSPPRQLGVNEQFF | TGTGCCAGCTCACCACCGCGGCAGCTCGGGGTCAATGAGCAGTTCTTC
TRBJ2-3 | TRBV24-1 | . | many | CATSLPGADFTDTQYF | TGTGCCACCTCGTTACCGGGGGCAGACTTCACAGATACGCAGTATTTT
TRBJ2-7 | TRBV20-1 | TRBD1 | many | CSAIRQGASYEQYF | TGCAGTGCTATTCGACAGGGGGCCTCCTACGAGCAGTACTTC
TRBJ2-1 | TRBV29-1 | TRBD2 | many | CSVVASGGAYNEQFF | TGCAGCGTGGTTGCTAGCGGAGGGGCCTACAATGAGCAGTTCTTC
TRBJ1-2 | TRBV29-1 | TRBD1 | few | CSVGQGAYGYTF | TGCAGCGTGGGACAGGGGGCTTATGGCTACACCTTC
TRBJ1-4 | TRBV29-1 | TRBD1 | many | CSSWDRASEKLFF | TGCAGCTCGTGGGACAGGGCTAGTGAAAAACTGTTTTTT
TRBJ1-4 | TRBV20-1 | . | few | CSARVYSLREREKLFF | TGCAGTGCTAGAGTCTATTCCTTGAGGGAACGGGAAAAACTGTTTTTT